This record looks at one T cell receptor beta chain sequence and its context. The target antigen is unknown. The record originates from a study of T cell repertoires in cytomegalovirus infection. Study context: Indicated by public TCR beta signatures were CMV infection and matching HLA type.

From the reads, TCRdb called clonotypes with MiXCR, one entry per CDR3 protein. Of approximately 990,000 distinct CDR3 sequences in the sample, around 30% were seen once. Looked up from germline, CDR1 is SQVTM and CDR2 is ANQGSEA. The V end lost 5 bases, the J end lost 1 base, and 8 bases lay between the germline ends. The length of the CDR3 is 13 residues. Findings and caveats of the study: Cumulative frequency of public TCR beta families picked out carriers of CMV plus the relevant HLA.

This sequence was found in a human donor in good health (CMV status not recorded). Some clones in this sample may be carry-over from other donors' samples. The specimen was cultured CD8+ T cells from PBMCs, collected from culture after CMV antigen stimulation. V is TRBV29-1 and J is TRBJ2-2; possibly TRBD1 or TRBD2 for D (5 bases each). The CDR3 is CSVLGGNTGELFF. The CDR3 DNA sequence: TGCAGCGTTCTTGGGGGGAACACCGGGGAGCTGTTTTTT.